One and the same sample provided the 13 T cell receptor beta chains below, sequenced in a study of identical twins. TCRdb re-called the 5' RACE reads through MiXCR, storing one row per CDR3 protein. The profile shows fewer than 250,000 distinct CDR3 sequences, about 15% of them singletons. The same data also went into a second study, on T cells expressing NK-cell markers.

The sequenced sample consisted of CD8+ T cells sorted from blood. All receptors derive from a woman between 18 and 30 years old in good health.

This clonotype was counted a few times. The chain couples TRBV12-3 or TRBV12-4 to TRBJ1-1, with no clear D. The CDR3 contains 12 residues. Trimming took 1 base from V and 7 from J, leaving 7 bases between them. CDR3 nucleotides: TGTGCCAGCAGTTTAGGGGCAGTTGAAGCTTTCTTT. This encodes CASSLGAVEAFF.

This clonotype was detected only a few times. CDR3: CASSEYEGPTYLGETQYF. In nucleotides, the CDR3 is TGTGCCAGCAGTGAATACGAGGGCCCTACCTACTTGGGTGAGACCCAGTACTTC. The chain carries TRBV6-1 and TRBJ2-5; the D gene is possibly TRBD2 (5 bases). The CDR3 has 18 amino acids. Trimming took off 2 bases at V and 5 bases at J, with 24 bases between the two ends. In germline, CDR1 is MNHNS, CDR2 SASEGT.

This chain uses TRBV5-1 with TRBJ2-7; D is uncertain. Germline lookup yields CDR1 SGHRS and CDR2 YFSETQ. Trimming removed 0 bases from V and 4 bases from J, with 11 bases in between. The CDR3 sequence is 14 residues long. The CDR3 sequence is CASSLDGFAYEQYF. CDR3 sequence (DNA): TGCGCCAGCAGCTTGGATGGATTTGCGTACGAGCAGTACTTC.

V usage is TRBV6-1 and J usage is TRBJ2-3; TRBD1 matches at 8 bases. Germline values: CDR1 MNHNS, CDR2 SASEGT. There are 15 residues in the CDR3. The ends lost 6 bases at V and 2 bases at J; junction bases unmatched: 7. CDR3 residues: CASSDGTGYTDTQYF. Here the CDR3 DNA reads TGTGCCAGCAGCGACGGGACAGGCTACACAGATACGCAGTATTTT.

This clonotype came up a few times. The rearrangement joins TRBV2 to TRBJ1-2, with D perhaps TRBD1 (6 bases). Germline lookup yields CDR1 SNHLY and CDR2 FYNNEI. V was trimmed by 3 bases and J by 4 bases, leaving 18 bases between them. The CDR3 is 16 residues long. Here the CDR3 reads CASSDSEQGRFYGYTF. CDR3 nucleotides: TGTGCCAGCAGTGATTCTGAACAGGGTCGATTCTATGGCTACACCTTC.

V and J are TRBV20-1 and TRBJ2-1; D is unclear. Trimming removed 2 bases from V and 14 bases from J, with 13 bases in between. The CDR3 consists of 11 residues. CDR1 and CDR2 (germline): DFQATT, SNEGSKA (reference sequence). The CDR3 coding sequence is TGCAGTGCTAGAATGGCAGCTGGGGAGTTCTTC. It encodes CSARMAAGEFF.

In its sample, this clonotype was seen many times. The CDR3 nucleotides are TGCGCCAGCAGCCGAGAGACGGGGGATGAGCAGTTCTTC. Residues: CASSRETGDEQFF. The rearrangement uses TRBV5-1 and TRBJ2-1; D might be TRBD2 (6 bases). The CDR3 covers 13 residues. Germline V gene sequence: CDR1 SGHRS, CDR2 YFSETQ. Trimming cost V 4 bases and J 8 bases, with 13 bases left between them.

CDR3 region: CSARGTSGGYNEQFF. As DNA, the CDR3 is TGCAGTGCTAGAGGAACTAGCGGGGGATACAATGAGCAGTTCTTC. This rearrangement joins TRBV20-1 to TRBJ2-1; 11 nucleotides agree with TRBD2. The CDR3 contains 15 residues. Per germline, CDR1 DFQATT and CDR2 SNEGSKA (reference sequence). After removal of 1 base from V and 4 bases from J, the junction contained 3 bases not matched to a gene.

This chain uses TRBV9 with TRBJ1-1; the D gene is possibly TRBD1 (6 bases). Germline CDR1 is SGDLS and CDR2 is YYNGEE. V was clipped by 4 bases and J by 5 bases, with 9 bases between them. This CDR3 has 12 residues. CDR3 residues: CASSRGSTEAFF. CDR3 coding DNA: TGTGCCAGCAGCAGGGGGTCGACTGAAGCTTTCTTT.

The chain couples TRBV12-3 or TRBV12-4 to TRBJ2-3; D call uncertain. This CDR3 is built from 14 residues. Trimming left V 5 bases short and J 4 bases short, with 13 bases between. As DNA, the CDR3 is TGTGCCAGCAGTCCTGTACCTCTCTCAGATACGCAGTATTTT. It encodes CASSPVPLSDTQYF.

The chain links TRBV12-3 or TRBV12-4 to TRBJ2-1, with TRBD2 matching 7 bases. The CDR3 is made up of 14 amino acids. Trimming at V came to 3 bases and at J to 8 bases, leaving 7 bases not matched to a gene. This CDR3 reads CASSFSAGAHEQFF. CDR3 DNA sequence: TGTGCCAGCAGTTTTAGTGCGGGAGCGCATGAGCAGTTCTTC.

This clonotype was seen more than once but under ten times. The V and J genes are TRBV5-1 and TRBJ1-2; D is undetermined. The CDR3 is made up of 15 amino acids. CDR1 is SGHRS, CDR2 YFSETQ, per germline. V lost 7 bases to trimming and J lost 2 bases, with 18 bases between them. CDR3 in amino acids: CASHGVAGINYGYTF. For the CDR3, the DNA is TGCGCCAGCCACGGGGTTGCGGGGATCAACTATGGCTACACCTTC.

J is TRBJ2-1 and V is TRBV5-1; D is uncertain. Germline assignment: CDR1 SGHRS and CDR2 YFSETQ. This CDR3 has 11 amino acids. Trimming removed 1 base at V and 8 bases at J, with 4 bases between. CDR3 sequence reads: CASSLNDEQFF. The CDR3 nucleotides are TGCGCCAGCAGCTTGAATGATGAGCAGTTCTTC.